One T cell receptor beta chain is described in this entry. The data were taken from a study of blood T cell repertoires in COVID-19. Researchers sorted participants into cohorts using their self-reported clinical history. In Cohort 3, a recovered donor had either two negative PCRs, clearance, or symptom resolution. Assay: immunoSEQ multiplex PCR; the TCRdb copy retains only in-frame clones and omits some. The table has around 400,000 clones, less than 90% seen once. The V segment lost 4 bases and the J segment 12 bases; nucleotides outside the gene matches: 3. The CDR3 is made up of 10 amino acids. Germline CDR1 is DFQATT and CDR2 is SNEGSKA (reference sequence).

Material for sequencing was PBMCs or T cells enriched from blood (not recorded which). The clonotype comes from a woman aged 45-59 years who had recovered from COVID-19. This chain connects TRBV20-1 to TRBJ1-1; 9 bases match TRBD1. The CDR3 DNA reads TGCAGTGCTATCGGGACAGGGTCTTTCTTT. Translating gives CSAIGTGSFF.